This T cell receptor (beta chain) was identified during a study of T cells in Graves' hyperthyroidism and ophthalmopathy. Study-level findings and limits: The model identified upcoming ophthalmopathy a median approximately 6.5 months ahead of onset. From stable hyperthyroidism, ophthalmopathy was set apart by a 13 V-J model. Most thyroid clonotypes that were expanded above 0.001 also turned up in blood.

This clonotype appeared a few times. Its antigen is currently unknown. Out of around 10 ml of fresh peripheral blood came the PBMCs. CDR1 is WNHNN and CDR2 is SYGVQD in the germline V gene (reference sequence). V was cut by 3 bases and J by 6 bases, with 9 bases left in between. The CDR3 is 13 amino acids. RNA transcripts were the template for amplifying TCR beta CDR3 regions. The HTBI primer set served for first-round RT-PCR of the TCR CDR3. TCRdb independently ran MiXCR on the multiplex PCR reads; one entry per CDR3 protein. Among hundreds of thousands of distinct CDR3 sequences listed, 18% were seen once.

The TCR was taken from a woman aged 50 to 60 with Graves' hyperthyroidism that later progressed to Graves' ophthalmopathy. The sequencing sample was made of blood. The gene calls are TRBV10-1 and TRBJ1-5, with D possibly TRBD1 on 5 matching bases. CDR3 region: CASSEGAGQPQHF. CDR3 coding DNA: TGCGCCAGCAGTGAAGGGGCTGGTCAGCCCCAGCATTTT.